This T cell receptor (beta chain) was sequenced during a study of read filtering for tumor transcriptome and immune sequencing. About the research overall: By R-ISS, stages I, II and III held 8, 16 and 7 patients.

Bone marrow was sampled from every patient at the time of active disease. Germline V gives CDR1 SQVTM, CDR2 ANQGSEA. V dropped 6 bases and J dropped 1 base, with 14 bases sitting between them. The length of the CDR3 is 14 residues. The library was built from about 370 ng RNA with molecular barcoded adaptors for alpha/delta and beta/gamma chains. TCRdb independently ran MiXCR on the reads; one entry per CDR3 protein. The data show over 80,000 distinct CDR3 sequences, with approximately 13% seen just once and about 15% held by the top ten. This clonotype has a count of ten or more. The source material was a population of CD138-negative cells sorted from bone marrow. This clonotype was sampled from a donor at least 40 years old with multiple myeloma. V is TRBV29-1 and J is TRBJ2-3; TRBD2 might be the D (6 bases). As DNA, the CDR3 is TGCAGCGTCTCGCGGGGCGGGGGCACAGATACGCAGTATTTT. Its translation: CSVSRGGGTDTQYF.